The clone carrying this TCR beta chain was observed a single time. Antigen unknown. This record belongs to a study of blood T cells in healthy people across ages. General study findings and limits: Since the PBMCs were unsorted, naive and antigen-experienced cells could not be conclusively compared. Long-lived donors exceeded aged donors in naive CD4+ cells and diversity.

A J-beta primer mix and a sample-barcoded 5' primer were used in a second PCR of roughly 7 to 12 cycles. Each cDNA molecule was tagged by a template-switch adaptor that had 12 random nucleotides. MiXCR, run by TCRdb on the 5' RACE reads, gives a single entry per CDR3 protein. The table lists 1 million or so distinct CDR3 sequences, 40% to 45% of them singletons. This CDR3 is 13 amino acids long. Trimming left V 7 bases short and J 6 bases short, with 13 bases between. The germline gives CDR1 SNHLY, CDR2 FYNNEI. This clonotype was obtained from a woman aged 55-69 years in good health. The sequenced sample was blood. This chain connects TRBV2 to TRBJ2-1; D unresolved. In DNA form, the CDR3 reads TGTGCCAGCACCACTAACATGGGCAATGAGCAGTTCTTC. Translated, it gives CASTTNMGNEQFF.